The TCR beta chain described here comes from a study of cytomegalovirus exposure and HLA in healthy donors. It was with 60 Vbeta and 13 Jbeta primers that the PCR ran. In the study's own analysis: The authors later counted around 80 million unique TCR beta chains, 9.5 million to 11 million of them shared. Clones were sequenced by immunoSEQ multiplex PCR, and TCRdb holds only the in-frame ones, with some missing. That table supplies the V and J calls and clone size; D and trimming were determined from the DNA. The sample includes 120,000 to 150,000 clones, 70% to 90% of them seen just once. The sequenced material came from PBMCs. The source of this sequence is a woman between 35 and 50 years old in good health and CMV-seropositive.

The CDR3 sequence is CASSGASDTQYF. The DNA of the CDR3 is TGTGCCAGCAGCGGCGCATCAGATACGCAGTATTTT. The rearrangement links TRBV9 to TRBJ2-3; D uncertain. The V gene's germline CDR1 is SGDLS and CDR2 YYNGEE. There are 12 residues in the CDR3. Trimming stripped 3 bases from V and 4 bases from J, with 6 bases between.